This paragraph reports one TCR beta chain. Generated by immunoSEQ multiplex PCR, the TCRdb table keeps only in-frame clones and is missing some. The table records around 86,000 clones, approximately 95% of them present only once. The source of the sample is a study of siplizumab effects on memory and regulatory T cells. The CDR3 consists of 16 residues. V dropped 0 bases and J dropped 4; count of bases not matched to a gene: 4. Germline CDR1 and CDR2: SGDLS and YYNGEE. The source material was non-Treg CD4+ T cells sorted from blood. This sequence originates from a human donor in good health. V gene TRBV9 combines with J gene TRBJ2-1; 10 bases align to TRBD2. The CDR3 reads CASSVASSGGYNEQFF. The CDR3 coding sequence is TGTGCCAGCAGCGTAGCGTCTAGCGGGGGTTACAATGAGCAGTTCTTC. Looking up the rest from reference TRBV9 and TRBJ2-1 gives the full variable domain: DSGVTQTPKHLITATGQRVTLRCSPRSGDLSVYWYQQSLDQGLQFLIQYYNGEERAKGNILERFSAQQFPDLHSELNLSSLELGDSALYFCASSVASSGGYNEQFFGPGTRLTVL.